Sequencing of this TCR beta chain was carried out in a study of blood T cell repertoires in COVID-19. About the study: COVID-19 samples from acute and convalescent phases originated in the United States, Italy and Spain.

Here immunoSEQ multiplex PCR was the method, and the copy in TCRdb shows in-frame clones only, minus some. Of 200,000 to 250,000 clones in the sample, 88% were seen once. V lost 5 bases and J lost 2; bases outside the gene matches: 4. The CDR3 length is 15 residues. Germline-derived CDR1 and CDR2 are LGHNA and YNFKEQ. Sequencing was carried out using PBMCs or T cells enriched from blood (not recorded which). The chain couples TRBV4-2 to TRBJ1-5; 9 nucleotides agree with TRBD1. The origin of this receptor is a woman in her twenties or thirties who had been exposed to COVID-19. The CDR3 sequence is CASSVRDRGNQPQHF. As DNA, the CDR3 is TGTGCCAGCAGCGTCCGGGACAGGGGCAATCAGCCCCAGCATTTT.